The present entry profiles one T cell receptor (beta chain) with its context. Library construction for TCR beta used iRepertoire HTBI primers and Arm-PCR of CDR3 regions. TCRdb analysed the multiplex PCR reads with MiXCR anew, one entry per CDR3 protein. The sample records about 450,000 distinct CDR3 sequences, about a sixth being singletons. The sample originates from a study of regulatory T cells in long-lasting Graves disease. Time point described: newly diagnosed GD, antithyroid drugs for less than 3 months. Preparation of the TCR library used RNA extracted from PBMCs. This sample was shared with a second study, whose subject was T cells in Graves' hyperthyroidism and ophthalmopathy.

Sequenced here: peripheral blood mononuclear cells (PBMCs), sampled at new diagnosis, from a patient treated with antithyroid drugs. This clonotype originated in a woman aged 25 to 39 with Graves disease.

The CDR3 here is CAISESGQEETQYF. The CDR3 nucleotides are TGTGCCATCAGTGAGTCAGGACAGGAAGAGACCCAGTACTTC. V is TRBV10-3 and J is TRBJ2-5, with 7 bases that match TRBD1. The CDR3 sequence is 14 residues long. Germline CDR1 and CDR2: ENHRY and SYGVKD. Trimming cost V 0 bases and J 3 bases; bases outside gene matches: 1.